This TCR beta chain was documented in a study of T cells in Graves' hyperthyroidism and ophthalmopathy. Patients were excluded because of uncontrolled infection, other autoimmune disease, pregnancy or lactation. Amplified TCR beta CDR3 regions derived from RNA transcripts. First-round RT-PCR of the TCR CDR3 relied on the HTBI primer set. TCRdb used MiXCR to reprocess the multiplex PCR reads, holding one entry per CDR3 protein. There are 350,000 to 500,000 distinct CDR3 sequences in the sample; about 13% occur only once, and 5% to 6% lies in the top ten. General study findings and limits: The blood repertoire included most of the expanded thyroid clonotypes above 0.001. Model-based prediction identified ophthalmopathy a median about 6 months prior to its onset.

This clonotype was observed many times. Antigen specificity is unknown. This CDR3 spans 15 amino acids. Per germline, CDR1 MNHNS and CDR2 SASEGT. With V trimmed by 7 bases and J by 4 bases, 11 bases remained unmatched. The sequenced sample consisted of blood. The rearrangement links TRBV6-1 to TRBJ2-7; 9 nucleotides agree with TRBD1. The receptor was derived from a woman aged 18-29 years with Graves' hyperthyroidism. The CDR3 spells CASKTRDRVSYEQYF. The CDR3 coding sequence is TGTGCCAGCAAGACCCGGGACAGGGTCTCGTACGAGCAGTACTTC.